Reported below is one T cell receptor (beta chain). The antigen is undetermined. With 2 bases clipped from V and 3 bases from J, the junction kept 10 bases outside the gene matches. The CDR3 runs 17 residues. CDR1 and CDR2 from the germline V gene are MDHEN and SYDVKM. The data were obtained in a study of cytotoxic CD8 clonotypes in ibrutinib-treated CLL. Study results and limitations: Public clonotypes proved infrequent, and on treatment they shrank or remained steady. The study found baseline clonality above age-matched healthy donors, tracking circulating CD8+ T-cell counts. Sustained-remission and progressing patients had different sampling times.

With sequencing, the targeted depth ranged from 1 in 200,000 to 1 in 1 million T cells. Produced via immunoSEQ multiplex PCR; TCRdb's table is partial and in-frame only. The sample carries about 130,000 clones, roughly three quarters recorded once. The rearrangement links TRBV28 to TRBJ1-1; 9 bases are shared with TRBD1. The sequenced sample was PBMCs, obtained after 24 months of ibrutinib treatment. This receptor was identified in a human donor with chronic lymphocytic leukemia. For the CDR3, the DNA is TGTGCCAGCAGTTTACCCCCGACAGGGGGGACGGACACTGAAGCTTTCTTT. Its translation: CASSLPPTGGTDTEAFF.